These T cell receptor beta chains were read from a single sample in a study of T cell changes during pregnancy in multiple sclerosis. The data were produced by immunoSEQ multiplex PCR, yet TCRdb's version contains in-frame clones alone and is incomplete. Among about 38,000 clones listed, around 90% were seen once. Specimen: CD4+ T cells from peripheral blood mononuclear cells, collected before pregnancy. The source of these receptors is a female donor with multiple sclerosis, enrolled in a pregnancy study. Each CDR3 is given with its conserved first and last residue. Fields, in order: D gene, V gene, J gene, clone size, CDR3 protein, CDR3 DNA. A D gene is named only where the DNA matches it firmly. The size of a clone is reported for some rows only, either as once, few or many, or as a class for expanded clones.

.	TRBV19	TRBJ2-2	.	CASSKGVNTGELFF	TGTGCCAGTAGTAAGGGGGTGAACACCGGGGAGCTGTTTTTT
TRBD1	TRBV29-1	TRBJ2-5	few	CSVARTGQETQYF	TGCAGCGTTGCTCGGACAGGGCAAGAGACCCAGTACTTC
TRBD1	TRBV18	TRBJ2-2	.	CASSVRTGNTGELFF	TGTGCCAGCTCCGTGAGGACAGGGAACACCGGGGAGCTGTTTTTT
.	TRBV7-2	TRBJ1-5	.	CASSPGGSNQPQHF	TGTGCCAGCAGCCCTGGGGGGAGCAATCAGCCCCAGCATTTT
TRBD2	TRBV18	TRBJ2-3	.	CASSPAGAGGTDTQYF	TGTGCCAGCTCACCGGCCGGGGCGGGGGGGACAGATACGCAGTATTTT
.	TRBV7-2	TRBJ2-2	.	CASSHTGLNTGELFF	TGTGCCAGCAGCCACACGGGGTTGAACACCGGGGAGCTGTTTTTT
.	TRBV2	TRBJ1-2	.	CASSENRGNYGYTF	TGTGCCAGCAGTGAAAACCGGGGGAACTATGGCTACACCTTC
.	TRBV18	TRBJ1-6	.	CASSRGDANSPLHF	TGTGCCAGCTCGCGGGGGGATGCGAATTCACCCCTCCACTTT
.	TRBV4-3	TRBJ2-5	.	CASSQDSLSSQGGRETQYF	TGCGCCAGCAGCCAAGATAGCCTCTCAAGCCAGGGCGGAAGAGAGACCCAGTACTTC
TRBD1	TRBV6-5	TRBJ1-2	.	CASSWDREGGYTF	TGTGCCAGCAGTTGGGACAGGGAGGGAGGCTACACCTTC
.	TRBV4-3	TRBJ1-6	once	CASSQQGHSYNSPLHF	TGCGCCAGCAGCCAACAGGGTCACTCCTATAATTCACCCCTCCACTTT
.	TRBV19	TRBJ1-2	.	CASSRQAPNYGYTF	TGTGCCAGTAGTAGGCAGGCACCTAACTATGGCTACACCTTC
.	TRBV11-2	TRBJ1-4	.	CASSLVGGFNEKLFF	TGTGCCAGCAGCTTAGTCGGCGGTTTTAATGAAAAACTGTTTTTT
.	TRBV2	TRBJ2-5	.	CASTNGREWTQYF	TGTGCCAGCACCAACGGCAGGGAATGGACCCAGTACTTC
.	TRBV6-1	TRBJ1-6	.	CASGTSSYNSPLHF	TGTGCCAGCGGGACAAGCTCCTATAATTCACCCCTCCACTTT